The 13 T cell receptor beta chains below all came from one sample that was sequenced in a study of cytomegalovirus exposure and HLA in healthy donors. PCR amplification relied on 60 Vbeta primers (plus 13 Jbeta primers). Data came from immunoSEQ multiplex PCR; TCRdb stores just in-frame clones and leaves some out. The sample includes about 200,000 clones. Sequencing was performed on PBMCs. The receptors shown here come from a girl aged 2-10 years in good health and CMV-seropositive.

The V gene is TRBV28, the J gene TRBJ2-7, with TRBD1 matching 8 bases. CDR1 MDHEN and CDR2 SYDVKM come from the germline V gene. The CDR3 consists of 15 residues. Trimming removed 6 bases from V and 3 bases from J; junction bases left unmatched: 10. CDR3 nucleotide sequence: TGTGCCAGCAGACCAGGGGGCGCGGGAAACTACGAGCAGTACTTC. This codes for CASRPGGAGNYEQYF.

The chain carries TRBV4-2 and TRBJ1-2; D gene unclear. The CDR3 extends over 14 amino acids. Germline CDR1 LGHNA, CDR2 YNFKEQ. Deletions cut 0 bases from V and 5 bases from J, with 10 bases between. The CDR3 spells CASSQEQRDYGYTF. The CDR3 coding sequence is TGTGCCAGCAGCCAAGAACAGAGAGATTATGGCTACACCTTC.

The chain combines TRBV7-2 with TRBJ2-3; TRBD1 matches at 9 bases. The germline gives CDR1 SGHTA, CDR2 FQGNSA. This CDR3 spans 15 amino acids. The junction had 4 bases not matched to a gene; V was cut back by 2 bases and J by 4 bases. CDR3 bases: TGTGCCAGCAGCTTATCGGGACAGGGCCCAGATACGCAGTATTTT. The encoded protein is CASSLSGQGPDTQYF.

This rearrangement joins TRBV2 to TRBJ2-3; D is possibly TRBD2 (6 bases). The CDR3 totals 16 residues. V was shortened by 5 bases and J by 5 bases, with 20 bases between the two germline ends. The germline CDR1 and CDR2 sequences are SNHLY and FYNNEI. The chain's CDR3 is CASSTPGTWAQDTQYF. The CDR3, as DNA: TGTGCCAGCAGTACCCCGGGGACTTGGGCCCAAGATACGCAGTATTTT.

The chain combines TRBV11-2 with TRBJ2-1; TRBD2 matches 8 bases. The CDR3 loop spans 14 amino acids. The V gene end was trimmed by 1 base and the J gene end by 9 bases; junction bases not matched to a gene: 5. From germline, CDR1 is SGHAT and CDR2 FQNNGV. CDR3 amino acids: CASSLGAGATEQFF. The CDR3 bases are TGTGCCAGCAGCTTAGGAGCGGGAGCTACTGAGCAGTTCTTC.

This chain joins TRBV27 and TRBJ1-4, with TRBD1 matching over 10 bases. The CDR3 runs 24 residues. Germline V gene data show CDR1 as MNHEY and CDR2 as SMNVEV (reference sequence). V lost 5 bases and J lost 7; bases outside the gene matches: 34. In DNA form, the CDR3 reads TGTGCCAGCAGTCCCTCCCCCGCTCCCCGTCGCCCGCAGCCCGACAGGGGGCAAGGTGAAAAACTGTTTTTT. Its translation: CASSPSPAPRRPQPDRGQGEKLFF.

This chain uses TRBV6-4 with TRBJ2-2, with 8 nucleotides matching TRBD2. The trim removed 2 bases at V and 4 bases at J, leaving 0 bases unmatched. Per the germline V gene, CDR1 is MRHNA and CDR2 is SNTAGT. The CDR3 spans 14 residues. The CDR3 loop is CASSDGTSTGELFF. The CDR3, as DNA: TGTGCCAGCAGTGACGGGACTAGCACCGGGGAGCTGTTTTTT.

The chain recombines TRBV28 with TRBJ2-5; 12 bases line up with TRBD1. This CDR3 has 20 residues. The ends lost 5 bases at V and 2 bases at J; junction bases unmatched: 18. From germline, CDR1 is MDHEN and CDR2 SYDVKM. The CDR3 bases are TGTGCCAGCAGTGTCACCGGGACAGGGGGCGTTGGGAGCGGGCAAGAGACCCAGTACTTC. Translation: CASSVTGTGGVGSGQETQYF.

The chain recombines TRBV28 with TRBJ2-4, with 7 bases fitting TRBD2. The germline V gene encodes CDR1 MDHEN and CDR2 SYDVKM. The CDR3 has 15 residues. V dropped 5 bases and J dropped 9; count of bases not matched to a gene: 13. This chain's CDR3 is CASSLSGWAPSIQYF. DNA for the CDR3: TGTGCCAGCAGTCTTAGCGGGTGGGCCCCAAGCATTCAGTACTTC.

The CDR3 region is CASSSRAAQPQHF. In nucleotides, the CDR3 is TGTGCCAGCAGTTCGCGGGCGGCCCAGCCCCAGCATTTT. The genes are TRBV28 and TRBJ1-5; D gene ambiguous. CDR1 is MDHEN and CDR2 is SYDVKM in the germline V gene. Trimming took off 4 bases at V and 7 bases at J, with 11 bases between the two ends. This CDR3 is built from 13 residues.

The chain is built from TRBV28 and TRBJ1-2; D is uncertain. Per the germline V gene, CDR1 is MDHEN and CDR2 is SYDVKM. This CDR3 comprises 13 residues. The V gene lost 2 bases and the J gene lost 2 bases, with 6 bases spanning the gap. CDR3 protein: CASSLTANYGYTF. The DNA of the CDR3 is TGTGCCAGCAGTTTAACAGCAAACTATGGCTACACCTTC.

This chain uses TRBV5-1 with TRBJ2-5; a weak D match, TRBD2 (5 bases). The germline V gene encodes CDR1 SGHRS and CDR2 YFSETQ. Trimming pared 3 bases from V and 11 bases from J, leaving 26 bases between. The CDR3 consists of 16 residues. The CDR3 DNA is TGCGCCAGCAGCTCCGGCCTAGCCCCAAGCTGGTGGGAGCAGTACTTC. Translated, it gives CASSSGLAPSWWEQYF.

The gene calls are TRBV19 and TRBJ2-1; the D is unclear. The CDR3 totals 12 residues. Between the trimmed V and J ends, which lost 3 bases and 6 bases, there was a span of 6 bases. The germline V gene has CDR1 LNHDA and CDR2 SQIVND (reference sequence). CDR3 residues: CASSISFNEQFF. In DNA, the CDR3 is TGTGCCAGTAGTATTAGTTTCAATGAGCAGTTCTTC.